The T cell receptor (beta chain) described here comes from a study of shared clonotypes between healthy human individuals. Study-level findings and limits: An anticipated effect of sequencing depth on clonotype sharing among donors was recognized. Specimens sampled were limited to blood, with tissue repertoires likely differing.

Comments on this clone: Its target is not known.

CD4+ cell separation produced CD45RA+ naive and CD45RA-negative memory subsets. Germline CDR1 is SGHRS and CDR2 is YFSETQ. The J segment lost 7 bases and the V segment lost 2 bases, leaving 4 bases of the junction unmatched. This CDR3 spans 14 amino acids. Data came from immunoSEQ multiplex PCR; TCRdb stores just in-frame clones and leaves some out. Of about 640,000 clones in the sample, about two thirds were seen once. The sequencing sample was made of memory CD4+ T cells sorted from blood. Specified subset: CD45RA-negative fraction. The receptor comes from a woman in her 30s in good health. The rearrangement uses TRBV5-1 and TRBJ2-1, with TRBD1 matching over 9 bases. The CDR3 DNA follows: TGCGCCAGCAGCTTAAGGACAGGGGCTAATGAGCAGTTCTTC. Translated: CASSLRTGANEQFF.